A single sample gave rise to the 7 T cell receptor beta chains below, sequenced in a study of cytomegalovirus exposure and HLA in healthy donors. Amplification used 60 Vbeta primers and 13 Jbeta primers. Assay: immunoSEQ multiplex PCR; the TCRdb copy retains only in-frame clones and omits some. The table counts 55,000 to 85,000 clones; about 4% lies in the top ten. Sequenced material: PBMCs. The receptors shown here come from a female donor in good health and CMV-seropositive.

CDR3 loop: CASSWFRVTPYEQYF. In DNA, the CDR3 is TGTGCCAGCAGTTGGTTCAGGGTGACCCCCTACGAGCAGTACTTC. V gene TRBV5-6 combines with J gene TRBJ2-7; TRBD1 is a possible D gene (5 bases). V was pared by 5 bases and J by 2 bases, with 17 bases between. CDR3 length: 15 amino acids. Germline V gives CDR1 SGHDT, CDR2 YYEEEE.

The rearrangement uses TRBV7-9 and TRBJ1-1; TRBD1 matches at 7 bases. The CDR3 consists of 13 residues. V lost 4 bases and J lost 3; bases outside the gene matches: 2. CDR1 and CDR2 from the germline V gene are SEHNR and FQNEAQ (reference sequence). CDR3 sequence reads: CASSSDRDTEAFF. The CDR3 nucleotides read TGTGCCAGCAGCTCCGACAGGGACACTGAAGCTTTCTTT. The variable domain in full, completed from reference TRBV7-9 and TRBJ1-1, reads DTGVSQNPRHKITKRGQNVTFRCDPISEHNRLYWYRQTLGQGPEFLTYFQNEAQLEKSRLLSDRFSAERPKGSFSTLEIQRTEQGDSAMYLCASSSDRDTEAFFGQGTRLTVV.

This chain links TRBV7-8 with TRBJ2-7, with 7 bases that match TRBD1. V shed 0 bases and J 7 bases; nucleotides not matched to a gene: 9. CDR3 size: 15 residues. Germline CDR1 SGHVS, CDR2 FQNEAQ. The CDR3 loop is CASSLAGTATKEQYF. The CDR3 DNA is TGTGCCAGCAGCTTAGCCGGGACAGCGACGAAGGAGCAGTACTTC.

The genes are TRBV6-4 and TRBJ1-2; 7 bases agree with TRBD1. CDR1 MRHNA and CDR2 SNTAGT come from the germline V gene. V trimming: 4 bases; J trimming: 8 bases; junction bases outside the gene matches: 16. The CDR3 is made up of 16 amino acids. CDR3 region: CASSASTIQGQWGYTF. In nucleotides, the CDR3 is TGTGCCAGCAGTGCCTCTACTATACAGGGACAGTGGGGCTACACCTTC.

The V gene is TRBV5-1, the J gene TRBJ1-2; D is undetermined. Germline lookup yields CDR1 SGHRS and CDR2 YFSETQ. Between the trimmed V and J ends, which lost 5 bases and 6 bases, there was a span of 17 bases. This CDR3 comprises 14 residues. Here the CDR3 reads CASRSMADYNGYTF. CDR3 DNA: TGCGCCAGCAGATCCATGGCGGACTATAATGGCTACACCTTC.

V gene TRBV4-1 combines with J gene TRBJ1-2; 8 nucleotides align to TRBD1. The CDR3 has 15 amino acids. With V trimmed by 4 bases and J by 1 base, 5 bases remained unmatched. The germline V gene has CDR1 MGHRA and CDR2 YSYEKL. CDR3 region: CASSLRTGLNYGYTF. CDR3 DNA: TGCGCCAGCAGCCTGAGGACAGGGCTTAACTATGGCTACACCTTC.

The J gene is TRBJ1-1, the V gene TRBV19; a weak D match, TRBD1 (6 bases). The germline V gene has CDR1 LNHDA and CDR2 SQIVND (reference sequence). V gave up 8 bases and J gave up 1 base, with 11 bases separating them. There are 13 residues in the CDR3. CDR3 nucleotides: TGTGCCAGTTTGGACAGATCGAACACTGAAGCTTTCTTT. Encoded protein: CASLDRSNTEAFF.